This T cell receptor (beta chain) appears in the sequencing data of a study of tumor-infiltrating lymphocytes in primary liver carcinoma. The CDR3 consists of 14 residues. Germline lookup yields CDR1 LGHNA and CDR2 YNFKEQ. In its sample, this clonotype was seen a few times. A junction end diverges from the germline sequence, so it may reflect a read error. RNA was extracted from whole blood without cell sorting, alongside germline DNA. No treatment had been given to the patients, who were chronically infected with HBV. Researchers reported drawing about 4.2 milliliters of peripheral blood before surgery. With a constant-region primer, TCR beta cDNA was made from approximately 520 ng of total RNA. It was through three nested multiplex PCR rounds of slightly modified ARM-PCR that TCR beta libraries arose. Each of the first two PCR rounds ran approximately 10 cycles with TRBV1-TRBV30 forward and C-beta reverse primers. A single record per CDR3 protein comes from TCRdb applying MiXCR to the multiplex PCR reads. The sample records fewer than 400,000 distinct CDR3 sequences, approximately 60% being singletons.

The sample comprised peripheral blood. The sequence came from a middle-aged man with primary liver carcinoma and hepatitis B virus infection. The chain has TRBV4-2 and TRBJ2-3, with a possible D match to TRBD2 (6 bases). This chain's CDR3 is CVSSPSGRTDTQYF. The CDR3 coding sequence is TGTGTCAGCAGTCCGAGCGGGCGCACAGATACGCAGTATTTT.